This TCR beta chain originates from a study of beta chain features in type 1 diabetes. Study background: All samples combined gave 95 million to 130 million sorted cells for examination. Study observations and caveats: Whatever favoring of shorter templates PCR might show would apply equally to patients and controls. In every one of the four CD4+ subsets, TCRB CDR3s were moderately but significantly shorter in Type 1 diabetes patients.

All of the isolated RNA was reverse transcribed, so expressed TCRB transcripts were sequenced. Generated by immunoSEQ multiplex PCR, the TCRdb table keeps only in-frame clones and is missing some. The table records about 700,000 clones, roughly 12% of them present only once. This clone was counted a few times. No antigen is known for it. This CDR3 comprises 14 residues. V gave up 3 bases and J gave up 3 bases, with 11 bases separating them. Germline V lookup: CDR1 KGHSH, CDR2 LQKENI. The TCR originated in a man aged 18-30 years with type 1 diabetes. Sequenced: naive CD4+ T cells from blood. The gene calls are TRBV18 and TRBJ1-1; TRBD1 is a possible D gene (5 bases). The CDR3 DNA reads TGTGCCAGCTCACCGGGGGGGATGGACACTGAAGCTTTCTTT. This translates into CASSPGGMDTEAFF.